This TCR beta chain was sequenced in a study of control samples from healthy donors and cancer patients. Assay: immunoSEQ multiplex PCR; the TCRdb copy retains only in-frame clones and omits some. The top ten clones hold over 1.3% of a sample with 75,000 to 95,000 clones, about 92% of them seen once. The TCR originated in a woman in her 30s in good health. The sequencing input was blood.

The CDR3 DNA is TGTGCCAGTAGAGAGGCTGCAACTAATGAAAAACTGTTTTTT. It specifies CASREAATNEKLFF. V usage is TRBV19 and J usage is TRBJ1-4; D gene unclear. Germline-derived CDR1 and CDR2 are LNHDA and SQIVND (reference sequence). The ends were cut back, 6 bases at V and 0 bases at J, with 8 bases in the middle. CDR3 length: 14 amino acids. The entire variable domain, with the rest obtained from reference TRBV19 and TRBJ1-4, is as follows: DGGITQSPKYLFRKEGQNVTLSCEQNLNHDAMYWYRQDPGQGLRLIYYSQIVNDFQKGDIAEGYSVSREKKESFPLTVTSAQKNPTAFYLCASREAATNEKLFFGSGTQLSVL.